Described below is a single TCR beta chain sequence and its context. This sample is drawn from a study of radiotherapy plus CTLA-4 blockade in lung cancer. With 5 bases removed from V and 5 bases from J, the gap between germline ends came to 13 bases. CDR3 length equals 13 residues. The germline V gene has CDR1 SGHKS and CDR2 YYEKEE (reference sequence). Method: immunoSEQ multiplex PCR; TCRdb's copy keeps in-frame clones and lacks some. The profile shows around 45,000 clones, 70% to 75% of them singletons. The receptor comes from a human donor with non-small cell lung cancer who had a complete response to radiotherapy plus ipilimumab. The rearrangement uses TRBV5-5 and TRBJ2-5; D not certain. The specimen comprised peripheral blood, sampled from a patient treated with radiotherapy plus ipilimumab. CDR3 sequence: CASSKRDAETQYF. The CDR3 DNA sequence: TGTGCCAGCAGTAAGCGAGACGCGGAGACCCAGTACTTC.